A selection of T cell receptor beta chains follows, all from one sample in a study of cytomegalovirus exposure and HLA in healthy donors. Clones were sequenced by immunoSEQ multiplex PCR, and TCRdb holds only the in-frame ones, with some missing. Seen here are 65,000 to 75,000 clones, roughly 95% observed once, and the top ten hold roughly 4.3%. Sequenced input: PBMCs. Receptors were obtained from a woman younger than 35 in good health and CMV-seropositive. Both conserved end residues are part of each CDR3. A D gene is named only where the DNA matches it firmly. Expanded clones get a size class; other rows say once, few or many, or leave the size out.

v_gene	d_gene	abundance	j_gene	CDR3nt	CDR3aa
TRBV7-2	NA	NA	TRBJ1-1	TGTGCCAGCAGCTTAAGAGAAACTGAAGCTTTCTTT	CASSLRETEAFF
TRBV19	NA	NA	TRBJ1-1	TGTGCCAGTAGTTCCACCAGGACTGAAGCTTTCTTT	CASSSTRTEAFF
TRBV28	NA	NA	TRBJ1-5	TGTGCCAGCAGTTATGGACCGGGGGAAATCAATCAGCCCCAGCATTTT	CASSYGPGEINQPQHF
TRBV14	TRBD1	once	TRBJ2-7	TGTGCCAGCAGCCAAGAAGGAGGACAGGGGGCCTACGAGCAGTACTTC	CASSQEGGQGAYEQYF
TRBV5-1	TRBD2	NA	TRBJ2-1	TGCGCCAGCAGTCCCGGGGGGTCCTACAATGAGCAGTTCTTC	CASSPGGSYNEQFF
TRBV7-2	NA	NA	TRBJ2-3	TGTGCCAGCAGCTTAGCGGGAGTCTTGACAGATACGCAGTATTTT	CASSLAGVLTDTQYF
TRBV5-4	TRBD1	NA	TRBJ2-7	TGTGCCAGCAAAGGGGGCCCGGAGTTTGGACCTTACGAGCAGTACTTC	CASKGGPEFGPYEQYF
TRBV28	NA	NA	TRBJ2-1	TGTGCCAGCAGACCGTTTACAGGGCACTCCTACAATGAGCAGTTCTTC	CASRPFTGHSYNEQFF
TRBV7-9	NA	NA	TRBJ2-1	TGTGCCAGCAGCTTAGAGTCGGGGTGGGAGCAGTTCTTC	CASSLESGWEQFF
TRBV5-1	TRBD2	NA	TRBJ2-7	TGCGCCAGCAGCTTGGAACCGGGACTAGGATTCTACGAGCAGTACTTC	CASSLEPGLGFYEQYF
TRBV13	NA	NA	TRBJ2-2	TGTGCCAGCAGCTCGCTGTGGCAGAACACCGGGGAGCTGTTTTTT	CASSSLWQNTGELFF
TRBV5-1	TRBD2	NA	TRBJ2-3	TGCGCCAGCTATATAGCGGGAGGCCACACAGATACGCAGTATTTT	CASYIAGGHTDTQYF
TRBV11-2	TRBD2	NA	TRBJ2-5	TGTGCCAGCAGTGGACTAGCGGGAGGGCCAGGGAGAAAGACCCAGTACTTC	CASSGLAGGPGRKTQYF
TRBV9	TRBD2	NA	TRBJ2-3	TGTGCCAGCAGCGTCGGCCCCCCTCCCTCTTTAGCGGGAGAAGATACGCAGTATTTT	CASSVGPPPSLAGEDTQYF
TRBV5-4	TRBD2	once	TRBJ2-1	TGTGCCAGCAGCTTTGGGACTAGCGGGAACAATGAGCAGTTCTTC	CASSFGTSGNNEQFF
TRBV7-9	NA	NA	TRBJ2-1	TGTGCCAGCAGCTTTTTCGACCGGACAGACAATGAGCAGTTCTTC	CASSFFDRTDNEQFF
TRBV27	TRBD2	NA	TRBJ2-2	TGTGCCAGCAGTTTTGCTAGCGGGAGGGCGGGAGACACCGGGGAGCTGTTTTTT	CASSFASGRAGDTGELFF
TRBV6-1	TRBD2	NA	TRBJ2-1	TGTGCCAGCAGTGAACTAGCGGGCTCCTACAATGAGCAGTTCTTC	CASSELAGSYNEQFF
TRBV11-2	TRBD1	NA	TRBJ1-5	TGTGCCAGCAGCTTAGGCCGGACAGGGTACCAGCATTTT	CASSLGRTGYQHF
TRBV30	TRBD1	few	TRBJ1-1	TGTGCCTCGTGGACAGGGCACACTGAAGCTTTCTTT	CASWTGHTEAFF
TRBV7-2	NA	once	TRBJ2-2	TGTGCCAGCAGATACACAGGGCACACCGGGGAGCTGTTTTTT	CASRYTGHTGELFF
TRBV11-2	TRBD1	NA	TRBJ2-7	TGTGCCAGCAGATGGGGACAGGAGCCTCAGTACTTC	CASRWGQEPQYF
TRBV7-3	NA	NA	TRBJ1-1	TGTGCCAGCAGCTTCTCAGCAGGGAACACTGAAGCTTTCTTT	CASSFSAGNTEAFF
TRBV11-3	NA	once	TRBJ2-7	TGTGCCAGCAGCTTAGACATCTCCTACGAGCAGTACTTC	CASSLDISYEQYF
TRBV5-1	NA	NA	TRBJ2-5	TGCGCCAGCAGTCCGACGGGGAAGGGCGAGACCCAGTACTTC	CASSPTGKGETQYF
TRBV28	NA	NA	TRBJ1-2	TGTGCCAGCAGTTTATTACAGGGCTATGGCTACACCTTC	CASSLLQGYGYTF
TRBV7-2	TRBD2	NA	TRBJ2-3	TGTGCCAGCAGCATCAGCGGGAGCGCGCAAGATACGCAGTATTTT	CASSISGSAQDTQYF
TRBV4-3	NA	NA	TRBJ1-4	TGCGCCAGCAGCCAAGATTTGGAGGGGTCAGGAGAAAAACTGTTTTTT	CASSQDLEGSGEKLFF
TRBV28	NA	NA	TRBJ2-3	TGTGCCAGCAGAGACGACAGGTCTTATCTCACAGATACGCAGTATTTT	CASRDDRSYLTDTQYF
TRBV5-4	NA	NA	TRBJ2-3	TGTGCCAGCAGCTTGGTAAACCTCGAGGAGTATTTT	CASSLVNLEEYF
TRBV27	NA	NA	TRBJ2-1	TGTGCCAGCAGTTTTCTAGAAAGCAATGAGCAGTTCTTC	CASSFLESNEQFF
TRBV29-1	TRBD1	NA	TRBJ2-5	TGCAGCGTGATGGACAGGGCTCAAATTGAGACCCAGTACTTC	CSVMDRAQIETQYF
TRBV7-2	TRBD2	NA	TRBJ2-5	TGTGCCAGCAGACTAGCGTGGCGGCAAGAGACCCAGTACTTC	CASRLAWRQETQYF
TRBV28	TRBD2	NA	TRBJ2-1	TGTGCCAGCAGTTTATTTCCAGCGGGAGTAGCCTACAATGAGCAGTTCTTC	CASSLFPAGVAYNEQFF
TRBV28	NA	NA	TRBJ2-7	TGTGCCAGCAGTTTACATACAGGGAGTCCCTACGAGCAGTACTTC	CASSLHTGSPYEQYF
TRBV28	NA	NA	TRBJ2-7	TGTGCCAGCAGTTTATCAGGGAACGAGCAGTACTTC	CASSLSGNEQYF
TRBV5-4	NA	NA	TRBJ2-3	TGTGCCAGCAGCTTGGAGTCCAGCGGGGATACGCAGTATTTT	CASSLESSGDTQYF